Following are 5 T cell receptor beta chains from one sample sequenced in a study of blood T cell repertoires in COVID-19. Clones were sequenced by immunoSEQ multiplex PCR, and TCRdb holds only the in-frame ones, with some missing. The sample carries some 71,000 clones, about nine tenths recorded once. The sequenced material came from peripheral blood. The receptor source for this set is a woman younger than 30 with acute or convalescent COVID-19.

This chain links TRBV5-1 with TRBJ1-4, with D maybe TRBD1 (6 bases). CDR3 size: 15 residues. Trimming left V 4 bases short and J 5 bases short, with 15 bases between. CDR1 is SGHRS, CDR2 YFSETQ, per germline. CDR3 nucleotides: TGCGCCAGCAGCCCCGGGGAGAGGGGGAATGAAAAACTGTTTTTT. It specifies CASSPGERGNEKLFF.

This chain joins TRBV19 and TRBJ2-1; 12 bases are a match to TRBD2. Germline trimming cut 2 bases from V and 4 bases from J; bases unmatched to any gene: 9. The CDR3 spans 18 residues. Germline assignment: CDR1 LNHDA and CDR2 SQIVND (reference sequence). The DNA for the CDR3 is TGTGCCAGTAGTATAAAGGGGACTAGCGGGCGACCTTACAATGAGCAGTTCTTC. It encodes CASSIKGTSGRPYNEQFF.

The gene calls are TRBV5-1 and TRBJ1-6; the match to TRBD1 covers 8 bases. Germline lookup yields CDR1 SGHRS and CDR2 YFSETQ. V lost 4 bases to trimming and J lost 5 bases; unmatched junction nucleotides: 2. This CDR3 is built from 14 residues. The CDR3 sequence: CASSLDRDNSPLHF. In DNA, the CDR3 is TGCGCCAGCAGCCTGGACAGGGATAATTCACCCCTCCACTTT.

The rearrangement links TRBV19 to TRBJ2-6, with a tentative D call TRBD1 (7 bases). V lost 6 bases and J 4 bases, leaving 16 bases between the germline ends. This CDR3 has 16 residues. Germline V gene sequence: CDR1 LNHDA, CDR2 SQIVND (reference sequence). CDR3 protein: CASRFQGGAGANVLTF. The CDR3 DNA reads as TGTGCCAGTAGATTTCAGGGGGGTGCCGGGGCCAACGTCCTGACTTTC.

The gene calls are TRBV5-6 and TRBJ1-4, with TRBD1 matching 7 bases. Germline lookup yields CDR1 SGHDT and CDR2 YYEEEE. Trimming removed 2 bases from V and 2 bases from J; junction bases left unmatched: 3. The CDR3 consists of 15 residues. In nucleotides, the CDR3 is TGTGCCAGCAGCTTAAGGGGGCCTACTAATGAAAAACTGTTTTTT. This sequence encodes CASSLRGPTNEKLFF.